The 32 T cell receptor beta chains below were found in one sample sequenced in a study of tumor and adjacent non-tumor tissue in lung cancer. RNA was extracted from bulk tissue without any cell sorting. Three rounds of nested PCR, following a modified ARM-PCR protocol, produced the TCRbeta library. TCRdb reanalysed the multiplex PCR reads using MiXCR and keeps one entry per CDR3 protein. The sample includes just over 200,000 distinct CDR3 sequences, around 71% of them seen just once. The sample taken for sequencing was lung tumor tissue. All receptors derive from a man aged 60 to 75 with non-small cell lung cancer.

Details on this clonotype: One end of the junction is discordant with germline, which a read error may explain. The chain joins TRBV11-1 to TRBJ2-7, with 7 bases lining up with TRBD1. This CDR3 region has 15 residues. In germline, CDR1 is SGHAT, CDR2 FQDESV (reference sequence). The chain's CDR3 is CASSLPGTDLYEHYF. The CDR3 coding sequence is TGTGCCAGCAGCTTACCCGGGACAGACCTTTACGAGCATTACTTC.

This clonotype has a handful of counts. An end of the junction differs from the germline gene, which may be a read error. The chain combines TRBV7-8 with TRBJ1-6; D possibly corresponds to TRBD1 (5 bases). CDR1 and CDR2 (germline): SGHVS, FQNEAQ. CDR3 size: 14 residues. CDR3 in amino acids: CASSLRGDNSPLHF. The CDR3 DNA sequence: TGTGCCAGTAGCTTACGGGGGGATAATTCACCCCTCCACTTT.

This chain uses TRBV11-2 with TRBJ2-7, with 7 bases matching TRBD1. Unmatched junction bases numbered 13, after V lost 5 bases and J lost 0 bases. Per the germline V gene, CDR1 is SGHAT and CDR2 is FQNNGV. This CDR3 is built from 17 residues. CDR3 loop: CASSPQPGQMSSYEQYF. The CDR3 DNA reads TGTGCCAGCAGCCCCCAGCCGGGACAGATGAGCTCCTACGAGCAGTACTTC.

This clonotype was counted at least ten times. The DNA of the CDR3 is TGTGCCAGCAGCTCTCGGGGGAGCTATGGCTACACCTTC. This translates into CASSSRGSYGYTF. V and J are TRBV11-2 and TRBJ1-2; tentative D call: TRBD1 (5 bases). The CDR3 runs to 13 residues. CDR1 is SGHAT, CDR2 FQNNGV, per germline. V dropped 4 bases and J dropped 4 bases, with 10 bases sitting between them.

As regards this clonotype: A junction boundary mismatches the germline segment, possibly from a read error. CDR3 sequence: CAISDPNREHYF. The CDR3 DNA sequence: TGTGCCATCAGTGACCCGAATCGCGAGCATTACTTC. The J gene is TRBJ2-7, the V gene TRBV10-3, with D hard to call. Germline V gene lookup returns CDR1 ENHRY and CDR2 SYGVKD. There are 12 residues in the CDR3.

This chain connects TRBV6-2 or TRBV6-3 to TRBJ2-1; the match to TRBD2 covers 7 bases. This CDR3 has 19 amino acids. V was clipped by 2 bases and J by 8 bases; unmatched bases: 21. The germline V gene has CDR1 MNHEY and CDR2 SVGEGT. The CDR3 region is CASSYPTGMAAGRGHEQFF. CDR3 coding DNA: TGTGCCAGCAGTTACCCTACGGGGATGGCAGCGGGAAGAGGACATGAGCAGTTCTTC.

Concerning this clonotype: The conserved phenylalanine or tryptophan normally closing the CDR3 is absent here, so this likely arose from a read error. V and J are TRBV11-1 and TRBJ1-4, with D possibly being TRBD1 (6 bases). The CDR3 is 13 residues long. V lost 5 bases and J 6 bases, leaving 10 bases between the germline ends. CDR1 and CDR2 from the germline V gene are SGHAT and FQDESV (reference sequence). The CDR3 here is CASSLDRYEKLFY. As DNA, the CDR3 is TGTGCCAGCAGCCTGGACAGATATGAAAAACTGTTTTAT.

For this clonotype: One base away lies a much larger clone, so this may be a sequencing read error. The chain recombines TRBV12-3 or TRBV12-4 with TRBJ2-5; D is perhaps TRBD1 (8 bases). The CDR3 spans 14 residues. V lost 6 bases, J lost 8 bases, and 19 bases lay in between. CDR3 bases: TGTGCCAGCAGAGACGACAGGGGAGGGGACACCCAGTACTTC. It is translated as CASRDDRGGDTQYF.

Worth noting for this clonotype: One junction end does not reproduce the germline sequence, and a read error may be involved. The rearrangement uses TRBV14 and TRBJ2-3, with D tentatively TRBD2 (7 bases). Looked up from germline, CDR1 is SGHDN and CDR2 is FVKESK. The CDR3 runs to 15 residues. CDR3 residues: CGSSQEGGITDTQYF. DNA for the CDR3: TGTGGCAGCAGCCAAGAGGGGGGGATCACAGATACGCAGTATTTT.

About this clonotype: One junction end disagrees with the germline gene, perhaps due to a read error. The rearrangement links TRBV4-1 to TRBJ2-3; 10 bases are a match to TRBD2. This CDR3 is built from 15 residues. Per the germline V gene, CDR1 is MGHRA and CDR2 is YSYEKL. CDR3: CASSHQLAGIDTQYF. In nucleotides, the CDR3 is TGTGCCAGCAGCCATCAACTAGCGGGGATAGATACGCAGTATTTT.

Turning to this clonotype: A junction end diverges from the germline sequence, so it may reflect a read error. The rearrangement joins TRBV12-3 or TRBV12-4 to TRBJ2-1; D is undetermined. The CDR3 is 15 residues long. The CDR3 loop is CTSTFTYPLLGEQFF. Written as DNA, the CDR3 is TGTACCAGCACTTTCACCTACCCTCTTTTAGGGGAGCAGTTCTTC.

In this sample, this clonotype turned up a few times. The chain joins TRBV20-1 to TRBJ2-7; 11 bases agree with TRBD2. The CDR3 consists of 15 residues. V lost 7 bases to trimming and J lost 4 bases; unmatched junction nucleotides: 12. From germline, CDR1 is DFQATT and CDR2 SNEGSKA (reference sequence). The CDR3 loop is CSGTVAGGRGYEQYF. The CDR3 DNA sequence: TGCAGTGGGACAGTAGCGGGAGGGAGGGGTTACGAGCAGTACTTC.

Points on this clonotype: One junction end does not reproduce the germline sequence, and a read error may be involved. The DNA of the CDR3 is TGTGCCAGTAGCCAAGATGGGGAGGGGGCTATAGTGAATCAGGCCCAGCATTTT. This translates into CASSQDGEGAIVNQAQHF. V is TRBV4-2 and J is TRBJ1-5, with 7 positions matching TRBD1. CDR3 size: 18 residues. Germline CDR1 is LGHNA and CDR2 is YNFKEQ.

Concerning this clonotype: Mismatch with germline at one junction end may stem from a read error. This chain joins TRBV29-1 and TRBJ2-7, with 8 bases identical to TRBD2. The CDR3 length is 14 residues. In germline, CDR1 is SQVTM, CDR2 ANQGSEA. CDR3: CSLSSLAGRYEQYF. The CDR3 DNA reads as TGCAGCCTTTCCAGCTTAGCGGGAAGATACGAGCAGTATTTC.

The chain joins TRBV13 to TRBJ2-1; D remains ambiguous. There are 15 residues in the CDR3. The ends were cut back, 5 bases at V and 15 bases at J, with 26 bases in the middle. Germline assignment: CDR1 PRHDT and CDR2 FYEKMQ (reference sequence). The CDR3 reads CASSRSWSSYNEWFF. The CDR3 DNA reads as TGTGCCAGCAGCCGATCGTGGAGCTCTTACAATGAGTGGTTCTTC.

As regards this clonotype: One junction end does not reproduce the germline sequence, and a read error may be involved. The rearrangement joins TRBV12-3 or TRBV12-4 to TRBJ2-1, with 7 bases that match TRBD2. This CDR3 comprises 15 residues. In DNA form, the CDR3 reads TGTGTCAGCAGTTCCCGGGACTACTCCTACAATGACCAGTTCTTC. It translates to CVSSSRDYSYNDQFF.

Turning to this clonotype: This may be a read error, as it is one base from a much larger clone. The conserved final phenylalanine or tryptophan is absent from the CDR3, which likely points to a read error. The genes are TRBV6-1 and TRBJ2-1; 7 bases line up with TRBD2. Per germline, CDR1 MNHNS and CDR2 SASEGT. This CDR3 comprises 16 residues. The ends lost 0 bases at V and 9 bases at J; junction bases unmatched: 11. The DNA for the CDR3 is TGTGCCAGCAGTGAAGCAGGCGGGGGAGTCGGCCGTGAGCAGTTCTCC. It codes for CASSEAGGGVGREQFS.

The chain is built from TRBV4-1 and TRBJ2-1; 8 bases are shared with TRBD1. In germline, CDR1 is MGHRA, CDR2 YSYEKL. V lost 9 bases to trimming and J lost 9 bases; unmatched junction nucleotides: 22. The CDR3 is 17 amino acids. CDR3 DNA: TGCGCCAGTAGTCGAGATCGGGGCCCCAGGGGGCGGGGTGAGCAGTTCTTC. It codes for CASSRDRGPRGRGEQFF.

This clonotype was seen ten or more times. The rearrangement uses TRBV13 and TRBJ1-1; 7 nucleotides agree with TRBD1. The CDR3 extends over 14 amino acids. After removal of 5 bases from V and 7 bases from J, the junction contained 10 bases not matched to a gene. Looked up from germline, CDR1 is PRHDT and CDR2 is FYEKMQ (reference sequence). The DNA for the CDR3 is TGTGCCAGCAGCCTACGCAGGGGGGTTGGTGAAGCTTTCTTT. Its translation is CASSLRRGVGEAFF. Full variable domain (remainder filled in from reference TRBV13 and TRBJ1-1): AAGVIQSPRHLIKEKRETATLKCYPIPRHDTVYWYQQGPGQDPQFLISFYEKMQSDKGSIPDRFSAQQFSDYHSELNMSSLELGDSALYFCASSLRRGVGEAFFGQGTRLTVV.

This chain links TRBV10-2 with TRBJ2-2; the D is unclear. CDR3 length equals 12 residues. Germline CDR1 is WSHSY and CDR2 is SAAADI. Trimming shortened V by 4 bases and J by 8 bases, and 8 bases separated the two germline ends. CDR3 in amino acids: CASSVFTGELFF. Here the CDR3 DNA reads TGCGCCAGCAGTGTGTTCACAGGGGAGCTGTTTTTT.

This clonotype has a handful of counts. The chain recombines TRBV6-5 with TRBJ2-7; the D gene is possibly TRBD1 (6 bases). V lost 0 bases and J lost 3, with 15 bases in between. Germline CDR1 reads MNHEY; CDR2 reads SVGAGI. The CDR3 totals 16 residues. The CDR3 loop reads CASSYSARTALYEQYF. CDR3 nucleotide sequence: TGTGCCAGCAGTTACTCCGCAAGGACAGCCCTCTACGAGCAGTACTTC.

This clonotype was counted between two and nine times. V is TRBV7-8 and J is TRBJ2-5; 7 bases map to TRBD1. This CDR3 has 14 amino acids. CDR1 is SGHVS, CDR2 FQNEAQ, per germline. The trim removed 5 bases at V and 4 bases at J, leaving 7 bases unmatched. The CDR3 DNA sequence: TGTGCCAGCAGCCAACGGACAGGCAGAGAGACCCAGTACTTC. It translates to CASSQRTGRETQYF. The variable domain in full, completed from reference TRBV7-8 and TRBJ2-5, reads GAGVSQSPRYKVAKRGQDVALRCDPISGHVSLFWYQQALGQGPEFLTYFQNEAQLDKSGLPSDRFFAERPEGSVSTLKIQRTQQEDSAVYLCASSQRTGRETQYFGPGTRLLVL.

The chain has TRBV20-1 and TRBJ2-3, with D perhaps being TRBD1 or TRBD2 (5 bases each). Germline CDR1 DFQATT, CDR2 SNEGSKA (reference sequence). V lost 0 bases and J lost 5, with 24 bases in between. The CDR3 totals 18 residues. CDR3: CSARDPLVGDLQGDTQYF. CDR3 bases: TGCAGTGCTAGAGATCCACTAGTGGGGGACCTGCAGGGAGATACGCAGTATTTT.

About this clonotype itself: The junction and the germline gene differ at one end; a read error may be behind it. The chain joins TRBV4-2 to TRBJ2-2; D unresolved. This CDR3 region has 16 residues. Germline-derived CDR1 and CDR2 are LGHNA and YNFKEQ. CDR3 sequence: CVSSLGFGPNTGELFF. The CDR3 nucleotides are TGTGTCAGCAGCCTCGGGTTCGGGCCGAATACCGGGGAGCTGTTTTTT.

About this clonotype itself: A junction end diverges from the germline sequence, so it may reflect a read error. The chain employs TRBV6-6 and TRBJ1-2; TRBD1 might be the D (5 bases). Germline values: CDR1 MNHNY, CDR2 SVGAGI (reference sequence). This CDR3 region has 17 residues. Written as DNA, the CDR3 is TGTGCCAGCAGTCTACGCACTCGAAAGACAGCCAACTATGGCTACACATTC. It translates to CASSLRTRKTANYGYTF.

As to this clonotype: A much larger clone lies one base from this, so it may be a read error. This rearrangement joins TRBV29-1 to TRBJ2-7; TRBD1 matches 8 bases. The CDR3 length is 13 residues. CDR1 is SQVTM, CDR2 ANQGSEA, per germline. Losses at the gene ends were 4 bases for V and 6 bases for J; bases not matched to a gene: 8. The CDR3 loop reads CSVVVWGTGEQYF. The CDR3 DNA is TGCAGCGTTGTAGTTTGGGGGACAGGCGAGCAGTACTTC.

This clonotype was detected many times. This chain uses TRBV12-3 or TRBV12-4 with TRBJ2-3, with 8 bases aligning to TRBD2. There are 15 residues in the CDR3. V was pared by 2 bases and J by 8 bases, with 9 bases of the junction left unmatched. DNA of the CDR3: TGTGCCAGCAGTTTAAGCGGGAGCCTCTTCAGTACGCAGTATTTT. This encodes CASSLSGSLFSTQYF.

As concerns this clonotype: One junction end disagrees with the germline gene, perhaps due to a read error. DNA for the CDR3: TGTGGCAGCAGTCTTCATCAATACAGGGGAACGGGAAACACCATATATTTT. Amino acids: CGSSLHQYRGTGNTIYF. V is TRBV12-3 or TRBV12-4 and J is TRBJ1-3; the match to TRBD1 covers 7 bases. The CDR3 is 17 residues long.

V gene TRBV28 combines with J gene TRBJ2-7; D is ambiguous. The CDR3 consists of 13 residues. V was trimmed by 11 bases and J by 1 base, leaving 15 bases between them. Germline CDR1 reads MDHEN; CDR2 reads SYDVKM. The DNA for the CDR3 is TGTGCCGGCTCCTCGGCGAATTCCTACGAGCAGTACTTC. Translation: CAGSSANSYEQYF.

Of note for this clonotype: A read error may explain this, as a much larger clone is one base away. The rearrangement links TRBV6-5 to TRBJ2-1, with a tentative D call TRBD2 (6 bases). V lost 3 bases and J 6 bases, leaving 12 bases between the germline ends. Germline assignment: CDR1 MNHEY and CDR2 SVGAGI. The CDR3 sequence is 14 residues long. This chain's CDR3 is CASSYGAGINEQFF. As DNA, the CDR3 is TGTGCCAGCAGTTATGGGGCGGGGATCAATGAGCAGTTCTTC.

For this clonotype: Relative to the germline gene, one junction end is altered; a read error may explain this. The V gene is TRBV11-2, the J gene TRBJ2-1, with 9 bases lining up with TRBD1. The CDR3 extends over 15 amino acids. Germline V lookup: CDR1 SGHAT, CDR2 FQNNGV. The CDR3 nucleotides are TGTGTCAGCACACTGGACAGGGGAGAGTTCAATGAGCAGTTCTTC. This translates into CVSTLDRGEFNEQFF.

CDR3 amino acids: CASSYSLPTGHGYTF. The CDR3 region has the DNA TGTGCCAGCAGTTACTCGCTACCAACGGGACATGGCTACACCTTC. V is TRBV6-2 or TRBV6-3 and J is TRBJ1-2; tentative D call: TRBD1 (5 bases). V was pared by 0 bases and J by 6 bases, with 14 bases between. CDR1 MNHEY and CDR2 SVGEGT come from the germline V gene. The CDR3 consists of 15 residues.